The 29 T cell receptor beta chains below were found in one sample sequenced in a study of blood T cell repertoires in COVID-19 (TCRdb year 2020). The library was prepared using the immunoSEQ multiplex PCR assay. The source is immuneACCESS, and TCRdb retained only in-frame sequences with V and J called. Part of the clones is not carried over; for the studies checked, unresolved V genes explain less than half of this, and the remainder is unexplained. The sample profile shows around 250,000 clones; 82% of them were found once. The top ten constitute approximately 15% of the sample. Sequencing input: PBMCs or T cells enriched from blood (not recorded which). The receptors shown here come from a man aged 40-55 years who had recovered from COVID-19.

The CDR3, as DNA: TGTGCCAGTCACCCTCGACCTAGCGGAAACACCGGGGAGCTGTTTTTT. It specifies CASHPRPSGNTGELFF. The rearrangement joins TRBV5-5 to TRBJ2-2; 7 nucleotides match TRBD2. Trimming at V came to 8 bases and at J to 2 bases, leaving 12 bases not matched to a gene. Germline CDR1 reads SGHKS; CDR2 reads YYEKEE (reference sequence). This CDR3 is built from 16 residues.

This chain uses TRBV6-5 with TRBJ1-1; tentatively, D is TRBD1 (5 bases). Germline V gives CDR1 MNHEY, CDR2 SVGAGI. The CDR3 covers 13 residues. Trimming took 7 bases from V and 8 from J, leaving 17 bases between them. The CDR3 DNA sequence: TGTGCCAGCACCCAAACAGGAGACCCCGAAGCTTTCTTT. Translation gives CASTQTGDPEAFF.

The chain is built from TRBV5-1 and TRBJ1-1; D is possibly TRBD1 (5 bases). The CDR3 has 13 residues. CDR1 and CDR2 from the germline V gene are SGHRS and YFSETQ. V lost 2 bases, J lost 7 bases, and 12 bases lay in between. The CDR3 loop is CASSFLGGGEAFF. Written as DNA, the CDR3 is TGCGCCAGCAGCTTCTTGGGCGGGGGTGAAGCTTTCTTT.

V and J are TRBV29-1 and TRBJ2-1, with 11 bases fitting TRBD1. This CDR3 comprises 13 residues. V shed 7 bases and J 9 bases; nucleotides not matched to a gene: 8. Germline values: CDR1 SQVTM, CDR2 ANQGSEA. The DNA for the CDR3 is TGCAGCGGGACGGGACAGGGGGGAGGTGAGCAGTTCTTC. Its protein is CSGTGQGGGEQFF.

This chain uses TRBV4-1 with TRBJ2-3; 7 bases map to TRBD2. With V trimmed by 2 bases and J by 3 bases, 5 bases remained unmatched. The V gene's germline CDR1 is MGHRA and CDR2 YSYEKL. CDR3 length equals 15 residues. The CDR3 DNA follows: TGCGCCAGCAGCCAACCGCGGGAGCGGACAGATACGCAGTATTTT. Translated: CASSQPRERTDTQYF.

A few counts support this clone. J is TRBJ2-2 and V is TRBV25-1; TRBD1 aligns across 8 bases. CDR3 length equals 14 residues. The germline V gene has CDR1 MGHDK and CDR2 SYGVNS. V gave up 10 bases and J gave up 6 bases; unmatched junction bases: 10. CDR3 DNA: TGTGCCACCCTGGACAGGGAGGTTGCCGGGGAGCTGTTTTTT. It translates to CATLDREVAGELFF.

The chain carries TRBV5-1 and TRBJ2-7, with no clear D. The V gene lost 0 bases and the J gene lost 3 bases, with 10 bases spanning the gap. CDR1 is SGHRS, CDR2 YFSETQ, per germline. The CDR3 consists of 14 residues. This chain's CDR3 is CASSLGFGDYEQYF. The DNA for the CDR3 is TGCGCCAGCAGCTTGGGTTTTGGAGACTACGAGCAGTACTTC.

The CDR3 reads CATKNWRDSYNSPLHF. The DNA for the CDR3 is TGTGCCACCAAAAACTGGAGGGACTCCTATAATTCACCCCTCCACTTT. This rearrangement joins TRBV15 to TRBJ1-6; the D is unclear. The V gene's germline CDR1 is LNHNV and CDR2 YYDKDF (reference sequence). The CDR3 is 16 amino acids. The ends were cut back, 7 bases at V and 0 bases at J, with 13 bases in the middle.

The chain carries TRBV7-3 and TRBJ1-1; maybe TRBD1 (5 bases). The CDR3 length is 13 residues. The germline V gene encodes CDR1 SGHTA and CDR2 FQGTGA. The V end was cut by 1 base, the J end by 8 bases, with 11 bases between. The CDR3 loop reads CASSLIGGEEAFF. CDR3 DNA sequence: TGTGCCAGCAGCTTAATCGGGGGAGAGGAAGCTTTCTTT. Full variable domain (missing parts from reference TRBV7-3 and TRBJ1-1): GAGVSQTPSNKVTEKGKYVELRCDPISGHTALYWYRQSLGQGPEFLIYFQGTGAADDSGLPNDRFFAVRPEGSVSTLKIQRTERGDSAVYLCASSLIGGEEAFFGQGTRLTVV.

This sequence joins TRBV11-2 and TRBJ1-1; D gene ambiguous. Trimming shortened V by 3 bases and J by 1 base, and 9 bases separated the two germline ends. CDR1 is SGHAT and CDR2 is FQNNGV in the germline V gene. This CDR3 contains 14 residues. CDR3: CASSLRGSNTEAFF. CDR3 DNA sequence: TGTGCCAGCAGCTTGAGAGGCTCGAACACTGAAGCTTTCTTT.

The gene calls are TRBV19 and TRBJ1-5; D remains unclear. Between the trimmed V and J ends, which lost 1 base and 2 bases, there was a span of 12 bases. Germline V gene lookup returns CDR1 LNHDA and CDR2 SQIVND (reference sequence). The CDR3 loop spans 16 amino acids. The CDR3 here is CASSIARISGNQPQHF. DNA for the CDR3: TGTGCCAGTAGTATAGCCCGTATATCGGGCAATCAGCCCCAGCATTTT.

This rearrangement joins TRBV28 to TRBJ1-2, with D possibly TRBD1 on 6 matching bases. Per the germline V gene, CDR1 is MDHEN and CDR2 is SYDVKM. V was shortened by 6 bases and J by 7 bases, with 15 bases between the two germline ends. The CDR3 is 13 residues long. The CDR3 nucleotides read TGTGCCAGCAGCCCCCCCCGAGGGGGTGGCTACACCTTC. Its translation is CASSPPRGGGYTF.

The rearrangement links TRBV5-6 to TRBJ2-7; tentatively, D is TRBD1 (6 bases). CDR3 length: 14 amino acids. Germline CDR1 is SGHDT and CDR2 is YYEEEE. V was clipped by 4 bases and J by 2 bases, with 13 bases between them. The CDR3 region has the DNA TGTGCCAGCAGCCGCGGACAGATAGCCTACGAGCAGTACTTC. Translation: CASSRGQIAYEQYF.

The CDR3 DNA reads as TGTGCCAGCAGCAACGGTCCAACAGGGGAGGATGAGCAGTTCTTC. It specifies CASSNGPTGEDEQFF. The chain couples TRBV21-1 to TRBJ2-1; TRBD1 is the table's D call, not checked against the DNA. TRBV21-1 is recorded as a pseudogene. The length of the CDR3 is 15 residues.

This rearrangement joins TRBV7-2 to TRBJ1-2, with a possible D match to TRBD1 (6 bases). Looked up from germline, CDR1 is SGHTA and CDR2 is FQGNSA. Trimming shortened V by 2 bases and J by 4 bases, and 11 bases separated the two germline ends. The CDR3 extends over 14 amino acids. The CDR3 spells CASSLPGTTYGYTF. The CDR3 DNA sequence: TGTGCCAGCAGCTTACCCGGGACAACCTATGGCTACACCTTC.

V usage is TRBV5-1 and J usage is TRBJ2-1; 13 nucleotides line up with TRBD2. Trimming at V came to 3 bases and at J to 6 bases, leaving 3 bases not matched to a gene. The CDR3 spans 15 residues. Per germline, CDR1 SGHRS and CDR2 YFSETQ. CDR3 DNA sequence: TGCGCCAGCAGCTCGGGGACTAGCGGGGCCAATGAGCAGTTCTTC. Its translation is CASSSGTSGANEQFF.

The chain is built from TRBV4-2 and TRBJ2-7; 10 bases fit TRBD2. The CDR3 extends over 15 amino acids. V shed 1 base, J shed 7 bases, and the junction held 7 bases outside the gene matches. CDR1 is LGHNA, CDR2 YNFKEQ, per germline. The CDR3, as DNA: TGTGCCAGCAGCCAAGCCCTAGCGGGAGCCCGGGAGCAGTACTTC. The encoded protein is CASSQALAGAREQYF.

The V call is TRBV6-6, the J call TRBJ1-5; D remains ambiguous. CDR3 length equals 13 residues. Germline assignment: CDR1 MNHNY and CDR2 SVGAGI (reference sequence). V shed 2 bases and J shed 5 bases, with 7 bases lying between them. The chain's CDR3 is CASSYTVDQPQHF. CDR3 bases: TGTGCCAGCAGTTACACGGTGGATCAGCCCCAGCATTTT.

This clone has more than one count but fewer than ten. This rearrangement joins TRBV28 to TRBJ1-5, with D perhaps matching TRBD1 (6 bases). With 4 bases removed from V and 5 bases from J, the gap between germline ends came to 21 bases. The germline gives CDR1 MDHEN, CDR2 SYDVKM. CDR3 length: 17 amino acids. The CDR3 DNA reads TGTGCCAGCAGTTACAGGGCAGTGGGGCTTGGCGATCAGCCCCAGCATTTT. This sequence encodes CASSYRAVGLGDQPQHF.

This clone was detected only once. The CDR3 region is CASGSREEKLFF. The DNA for the CDR3 is TGTGCCAGCGGCAGTAGGGAGGAAAAACTGTTTTTT. The chain uses TRBV12-3 or TRBV12-4 and TRBJ1-4; D remains unclear. The CDR3 spans 12 residues. Deletions cut 8 bases from V and 8 bases from J, with 12 bases between.

This clone was found many times. The chain combines TRBV2 with TRBJ2-7; TRBD2 is a possible D gene (7 bases). Per the germline V gene, CDR1 is SNHLY and CDR2 is FYNNEI. CDR3 size: 15 residues. Deletions cut 6 bases from V and 1 base from J, with 16 bases between. CDR3 in DNA: TGTGCCAGCAGGGGAGGGGGAGCGGAATCCTACGAGCAGTACTTC. Amino acids: CASRGGGAESYEQYF.

The chain has TRBV24-1 and TRBJ2-1, with D unclear. The length of the CDR3 is 15 residues. Between the trimmed V and J ends, which lost 5 bases and 5 bases, there was a span of 15 bases. From germline, CDR1 is KGHDR and CDR2 SFDVKD. The CDR3 here is CATSATIQSHNEQFF. The CDR3 DNA is TGTGCCACCAGTGCTACGATACAGAGTCACAATGAGCAGTTCTTC.

The chain uses TRBV4-3 and TRBJ2-1, with a possible D match to TRBD2 (5 bases). The CDR3 extends over 13 amino acids. The V and J ends lost 0 bases and 9 bases respectively, with 9 bases between them. Germline values: CDR1 LGHNA, CDR2 YSLEER. The CDR3 DNA sequence: TGCGCCAGCAGCCAAGATGAAGAGGGTGAGCAGTTCTTC. It is translated as CASSQDEEGEQFF.

V and J are TRBV4-3 and TRBJ2-7; 7 bases are a match to TRBD1. This CDR3 contains 14 residues. Per germline, CDR1 LGHNA and CDR2 YSLEER. Trimming removed 1 base from V and 7 bases from J; junction bases left unmatched: 7. The CDR3 reads CASSQVDRVREQYF. CDR3 nucleotides: TGCGCCAGCAGCCAAGTCGACAGGGTTCGGGAGCAGTACTTC.

This chain connects TRBV7-9 to TRBJ2-2; 9 bases line up with TRBD1. The CDR3 covers 15 residues. The V gene's germline CDR1 is SEHNR and CDR2 FQNEAQ (reference sequence). V was pared by 4 bases and J by 7 bases, with 7 bases of the junction left unmatched. CDR3 amino acids: CASSSGTGMSGELFF. As DNA, the CDR3 is TGTGCCAGCAGCTCGGGGACAGGGATGAGCGGGGAGCTGTTTTTT.

The chain employs TRBV4-1 and TRBJ2-4, with 8 bases matching TRBD2. CDR1 and CDR2 from the germline V gene are MGHRA and YSYEKL. Germline trimming cut 1 base from V and 7 bases from J; bases unmatched to any gene: 6. The CDR3 spans 15 residues. CDR3 bases: TGCGCCAGCAGCCAAGTGCCCGGCGGGGGGAACATTCAGTACTTC. Amino acids: CASSQVPGGGNIQYF.

This chain joins TRBV19 and TRBJ2-7; the D gene is possibly TRBD2 (6 bases). V dropped 7 bases and J dropped 6 bases, with 25 bases sitting between them. Germline V lookup: CDR1 LNHDA, CDR2 SQIVND (reference sequence). This CDR3 region has 16 residues. CDR3 nucleotide sequence: TGTGCCAGTACCCAAAGCCGGGACTCAGGGAGCATCGAGCAGTACTTC. It codes for CASTQSRDSGSIEQYF.

Remarks on this clone: A junction end diverges from the germline sequence, so it may reflect a read error. The rearrangement uses TRBV5-4 and TRBJ1-2, with D possibly matching TRBD1 (5 bases). There are 14 residues in the CDR3. Germline lookup yields CDR1 SGHNT and CDR2 YYREEE (reference sequence). CDR3 sequence reads: CASRLGPLNYGYTF. CDR3 nucleotides: TGTGCCAGCAGGTTGGGACCACTAAACTATGGCTACACCTTC.

This clone has just a few counts. CDR3 in amino acids: CASTTKGVGNQPQHF. As DNA, the CDR3 is TGTGCCAGCACCACCAAGGGGGTGGGCAATCAGCCCCAGCATTTT. The chain carries TRBV6-5 and TRBJ1-5; TRBD1 is a possible D gene (6 bases). Trimming took off 7 bases at V and 2 bases at J, with 15 bases between the two ends. The CDR3 covers 15 residues. Germline V gene sequence: CDR1 MNHEY, CDR2 SVGAGI.